The present entry profiles one T cell receptor (beta chain) with its context. Autoimmune disease history or systemic immunosuppression was exclusionary. The sample is drawn from a study of OX40 agonist ivuxolimab in advanced cancers. As for the study in general: Ivuxolimab, an antibody acting as an agonist of OX40 (CD134), was used to treat patients. One patient with hepatocellular carcinoma and two with cutaneous melanoma, three in all, had partial responses.

Using immunoSEQ multiplex PCR, the repertoire was profiled, and TCRdb retains in-frame clones only, with some absent. The sample comprises 60,000 or so clones, 70% to 85% of which are singletons, and roughly 2.4% rests with the top ten. The CDR3 has 14 residues. Germline V CDR1 and CDR2: SEHNR, FQNEAQ (reference sequence). The ends lost 4 bases at V and 2 bases at J; junction bases unmatched: 4. The specimen comprised CD4+ or CD8+ T cells sorted from blood, sampled in a trial of the OX40 agonist ivuxolimab. This chain joins TRBV7-9 and TRBJ2-5, with TRBD2 matching 7 bases. The sequence came from an adult with an advanced solid tumor such as melanoma, head and neck, liver or kidney cancer. DNA of the CDR3: TGTGCCAGCAGCTCGACGGGACTACAAGAGACCCAGTACTTC. This sequence encodes CASSSTGLQETQYF.